The next 20 T cell receptor beta chains were all read from a single sample in a study of shared clonotypes between healthy human individuals. Data came from immunoSEQ multiplex PCR; TCRdb stores just in-frame clones and leaves some out. Of under 1,100,000 clones listed, approximately 76% were seen once; the top ten hold approximately 1.5%. The sample was memory CD4+ T cells sorted from blood. Subset defined: CD45RA-negative fraction. All receptors come from a man aged 18 to 29 in good health.

The chain links TRBV5-4 to TRBJ2-7, with D tentatively TRBD1 or TRBD2 (5 bases each). Germline V gene lookup returns CDR1 SGHNT and CDR2 YYREEE (reference sequence). V lost 3 bases, J lost 0 bases, and 10 bases lay in between. The length of the CDR3 is 14 residues. The CDR3 region is CASSSGTTSYEQYF. CDR3 DNA: TGTGCCAGCAGCTCGGGGACCACCTCCTACGAGCAGTACTTC.

The chain couples TRBV11-2 to TRBJ1-2; weak D call: TRBD1 (5 bases). This CDR3 spans 15 amino acids. V dropped 5 bases and J dropped 0 bases, with 13 bases sitting between them. Germline-derived CDR1 and CDR2 are SGHAT and FQNNGV. As DNA, the CDR3 is TGTGCCAGCAGCCCCGTCAAGGGGTCTAACTATGGCTACACCTTC. Amino acid sequence: CASSPVKGSNYGYTF.

CDR3 amino acids: CASSLGGQDNQPQHF. The CDR3 DNA follows: TGTGCCAGCAGCTTGGGGGGACAGGACAATCAGCCCCAGCATTTT. The chain joins TRBV7-9 to TRBJ1-5; 8 bases are a match to TRBD1. Trimming cost V 3 bases and J 3 bases; bases outside gene matches: 4. CDR3 size: 15 residues. Germline loops: CDR1 SEHNR, CDR2 FQNEAQ (reference sequence).

The chain has TRBV9 and TRBJ2-7, with a weak D call TRBD2 (5 bases). V was trimmed by 1 base and J by 2 bases, leaving 10 bases between them. The CDR3 contains 14 residues. Per the germline V gene, CDR1 is SGDLS and CDR2 is YYNGEE. CDR3 residues: CASSVSGNPYEQYF. The DNA for the CDR3 is TGTGCCAGCAGCGTATCCGGGAATCCCTACGAGCAGTACTTC.

CDR3 residues: CSVVMEYEQYF. Here the CDR3 DNA reads TGCAGCGTTGTAATGGAGTACGAGCAGTACTTC. The chain has TRBV29-1 and TRBJ2-7; D unclear. The CDR3 totals 11 residues. Trimming stripped 4 bases from V and 4 bases from J, with 8 bases between. The germline gives CDR1 SQVTM, CDR2 ANQGSEA.

V is TRBV19 and J is TRBJ2-3; tentatively, D is TRBD1 (5 bases). V shed 4 bases and J shed 6 bases, with 14 bases lying between them. The CDR3 runs 14 residues. Germline CDR1 is LNHDA and CDR2 is SQIVND (reference sequence). The CDR3 sequence: CASSTLDKGDTQYF. As DNA, the CDR3 is TGTGCCAGTAGTACCCTCGACAAGGGGGATACGCAGTATTTT.

This sequence joins TRBV7-2 and TRBJ1-2, with D maybe TRBD1 (6 bases). V was cut by 6 bases and J by 4 bases, with 18 bases left in between. CDR1 and CDR2 (germline): SGHTA, FQGNSA. This CDR3 comprises 15 residues. DNA of the CDR3: TGTGCCAGCAGGCCCGACAGGACTCTTCTCTATGGCTACACCTTC. It encodes CASRPDRTLLYGYTF. The full variable domain, in which reference TRBV7-2 and TRBJ1-2 provide the parts outside the CDR3, is GAGVSQSPSNKVTEKGKDVELRCDPISGHTALYWYRQSLGQGLEFLIYFQGNSAPDKSGLPSDRFSAERTGGSVSTLTIQRTQQEDSAVYLCASRPDRTLLYGYTFGSGTRLTVV.

V and J are TRBV11-2 and TRBJ1-3; 7 positions match TRBD1. The germline V gene encodes CDR1 SGHAT and CDR2 FQNNGV. The CDR3 runs to 13 residues. With V trimmed by 4 bases and J by 4 bases, 1 base remained unmatched. CDR3 DNA sequence: TGTGCCAGCAGCTCGGGACAGGGAAACACCATATATTTT. Translated, it gives CASSSGQGNTIYF.

A remark on this clone: The same CDR3 also results from other DNA sequences found in this sample. The chain has TRBV27 and TRBJ1-2; D unresolved. The CDR3 has 13 amino acids. Trimming stripped 2 bases from V and 2 bases from J, with 6 bases between. Germline CDR1 and CDR2: MNHEY and SMNVEV (reference sequence). The CDR3 bases are TGTGCCAGCAGTTTAGGTAGAAACTATGGCTACACCTTC. Protein: CASSLGRNYGYTF.

This clone was detected a few times. The chain couples TRBV5-8 to TRBJ1-1; D perhaps matches TRBD1 (5 bases). V shed 3 bases and J shed 10 bases, with 16 bases lying between them. The CDR3 covers 13 residues. The V gene's germline CDR1 is SGHTS and CDR2 YDEGEE. CDR3 DNA: TGTGCCAGCAGCTCTCGTCCCCAGGGAGTAGCTTTCTTT. This codes for CASSSRPQGVAFF.

The J gene is TRBJ1-1, the V gene TRBV18; TRBD1 matches 11 bases. Looked up from germline, CDR1 is KGHSH and CDR2 is LQKENI. Losses at the gene ends were 6 bases for V and 2 bases for J; bases not matched to a gene: 8. CDR3 length equals 16 residues. The CDR3 protein is CASSPDRGQKNTEAFF. The CDR3 bases are TGTGCCAGCTCCCCGGACAGGGGGCAAAAAAACACTGAAGCTTTCTTT.

This clone has a single count. The J gene is TRBJ2-2, the V gene TRBV6-1; D gene uncertain. Per the germline V gene, CDR1 is MNHNS and CDR2 is SASEGT. This CDR3 is built from 13 residues. V was clipped by 5 bases and J by 3 bases, with 7 bases between them. This CDR3 reads CASSRIYTGELFF. CDR3 sequence (DNA): TGTGCCAGCAGTCGGATCTACACCGGGGAGCTGTTTTTT.

The gene calls are TRBV2 and TRBJ2-5; D uncertain. V lost 8 bases, J lost 5 bases, and 9 bases lay in between. This CDR3 is built from 11 residues. CDR1 SNHLY and CDR2 FYNNEI come from the germline V gene. The CDR3 sequence: CASGSWETQYF. In nucleotides, the CDR3 is TGTGCCAGCGGGTCCTGGGAGACCCAGTACTTC.

CDR3 in amino acids: CASSLWARKGTEAFF. CDR3 coding DNA: TGTGCCAGCAGCTTATGGGCCCGAAAGGGCACTGAAGCTTTCTTT. The chain couples TRBV5-6 to TRBJ1-1; D gene ambiguous. From germline, CDR1 is SGHDT and CDR2 YYEEEE. Trimming pared 2 bases from V and 4 bases from J, leaving 15 bases between. This CDR3 region has 15 residues.

V and J are TRBV2 and TRBJ2-5, with 14 bases identical to TRBD2. This CDR3 has 15 amino acids. V lost 11 bases to trimming and J lost 5 bases; unmatched junction nucleotides: 10. CDR1 and CDR2 (germline): SNHLY, FYNNEI. CDR3 DNA sequence: TGTGCCGGAGAGACTAGCGGGGGGGCCGGGGAGACCCAGTACTTC. Amino acid sequence: CAGETSGGAGETQYF.

Comment on this clone: Compared with germline, one end of the junction differs, possibly owing to a read error. The chain uses TRBV7-7 and TRBJ2-3, with 8 bases fitting TRBD1. Germline V gene sequence: CDR1 SSHAT, CDR2 FNYEAQ (reference sequence). The CDR3 loop spans 15 amino acids. In nucleotides, the CDR3 is TGTGCTAGCAGCTTCGGACAGGGCCCCACAGATACGCAGTATTTT. Amino acids: CASSFGQGPTDTQYF.

The chain has TRBV9 and TRBJ1-3; no firm D call. The length of the CDR3 is 13 residues. CDR1 and CDR2 from the germline V gene are SGDLS and YYNGEE. The V and J ends lost 3 bases and 0 bases respectively, with 4 bases between them. The CDR3 is CASSESSGNTIYF. The CDR3 nucleotides read TGTGCCAGCAGCGAAAGCTCTGGAAACACCATATATTTT.

This clone was seen only a few times. This sequence joins TRBV29-1 and TRBJ1-1; possibly TRBD1 for D (6 bases). Germline CDR1 SQVTM, CDR2 ANQGSEA. The CDR3 covers 13 residues. V was cut by 7 bases and J by 2 bases, with 14 bases left in between. CDR3 nucleotide sequence: TGCAGCGCCAGACGGACAGACAACACTGAAGCTTTCTTT. It codes for CSARRTDNTEAFF.

The chain employs TRBV18 and TRBJ1-2; possibly TRBD1 for D (5 bases). Trimming pared 0 bases from V and 4 bases from J, leaving 6 bases between. The germline V gene encodes CDR1 KGHSH and CDR2 LQKENI. This CDR3 is built from 13 residues. The CDR3 nucleotides are TGTGCCAGCTCACCACCGACAGCCTATGGCTACACCTTC. Its translation: CASSPPTAYGYTF.

The genes are TRBV5-6 and TRBJ2-7, with 7 bases identical to TRBD1. The CDR3 covers 16 residues. Germline lookup yields CDR1 SGHDT and CDR2 YYEEEE. The V and J ends lost 3 bases and 4 bases, in that order; junction bases with no gene match: 13. For the CDR3, the DNA is TGTGCCAGCAGCTCGGGCCTCAAGGGGGCGCGGTACGAGCAGTACTTC. Amino acid sequence: CASSSGLKGARYEQYF.